This T cell receptor beta chain was identified during a study of PD-1 blockade in classical Hodgkin lymphoma. Profiling relied on immunoSEQ multiplex PCR, and the TCRdb table lists in-frame clones only, not all of them. The sample records around 93,000 clones, 78% being singletons. Time point described: cycle 4 day 1 (C4D1), after less than 7 weeks of nivolumab. Each of the patients experienced relapse following autologous stem cell transplantation, and their brentuximab vedotin exposure differed. Trimming removed 2 bases at V and 4 bases at J, with 8 bases between. The CDR3 totals 14 residues. CDR1 and CDR2 (germline): LNHDA, SQIVND (reference sequence).

This TCR was recovered from a human donor with classical Hodgkin lymphoma. The rearrangement uses TRBV19 and TRBJ2-2; D not certain. The starting material was peripheral blood mononuclear cells (PBMCs), obtained before the fourth cycle of nivolumab. The CDR3 region is CASSIPAGTGELFF. The CDR3 nucleotides are TGTGCCAGTAGTATACCGGCCGGCACCGGGGAGCTGTTTTTT.